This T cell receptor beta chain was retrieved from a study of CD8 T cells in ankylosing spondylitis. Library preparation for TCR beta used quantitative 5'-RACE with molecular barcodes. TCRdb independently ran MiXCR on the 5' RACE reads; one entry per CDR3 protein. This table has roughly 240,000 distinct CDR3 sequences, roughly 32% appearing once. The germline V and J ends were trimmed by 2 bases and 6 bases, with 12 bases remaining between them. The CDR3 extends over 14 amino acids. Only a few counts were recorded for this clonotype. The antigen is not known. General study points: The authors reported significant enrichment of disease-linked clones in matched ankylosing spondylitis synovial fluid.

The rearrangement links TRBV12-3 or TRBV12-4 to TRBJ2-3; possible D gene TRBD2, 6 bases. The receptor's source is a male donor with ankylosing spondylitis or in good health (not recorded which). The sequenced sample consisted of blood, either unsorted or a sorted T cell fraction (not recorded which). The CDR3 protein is CASSLIPRGDTQYF. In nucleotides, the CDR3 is TGTGCCAGCAGTTTAATACCCCGGGGGGATACGCAGTATTTT.